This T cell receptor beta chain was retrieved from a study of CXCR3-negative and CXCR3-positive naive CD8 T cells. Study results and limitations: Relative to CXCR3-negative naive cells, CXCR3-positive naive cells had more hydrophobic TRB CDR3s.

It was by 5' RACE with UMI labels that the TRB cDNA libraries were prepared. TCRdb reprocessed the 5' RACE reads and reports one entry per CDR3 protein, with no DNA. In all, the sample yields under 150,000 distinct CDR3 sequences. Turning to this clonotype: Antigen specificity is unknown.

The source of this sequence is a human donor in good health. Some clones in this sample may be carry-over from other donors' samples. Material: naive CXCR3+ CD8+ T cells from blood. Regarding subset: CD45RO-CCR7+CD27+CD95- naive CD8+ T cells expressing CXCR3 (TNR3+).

CDR3 amino acids: CASRFTGTGGLNSPLHF. The V gene is TRBV12-3 or TRBV12-4, the J gene TRBJ1-6; TCRdb gives TRBD1 as the D gene, but with no DNA this cannot be confirmed. This CDR3 region has 17 residues.